This T cell receptor (beta chain) is from a study of regulatory T cells in long-lasting Graves disease. Losses at the gene ends were 6 bases for V and 0 bases for J; bases not matched to a gene: 8. The CDR3 is made up of 16 amino acids. Per germline, CDR1 SNHLY and CDR2 FYNNEI. With iRepertoire HTBI primers and Arm-PCR of CDR3 regions, TCR beta libraries were built. MiXCR was run by TCRdb on the multiplex PCR reads, yielding one entry per CDR3 protein. The sample gives around 500,000 distinct CDR3 sequences, about 13% of which show up once; roughly 9.7% is in the top ten. For this clonotype: Possible read error: a much larger clone is one base away. Here the CDR3 omits its conserved ending phenylalanine or tryptophan, so a read error is the likely source.

The sample's time point: newly diagnosed GD, antithyroid drugs for less than 3 months. RNA isolated from PBMCs was used to make the TCR library. The same sample was also used in a study of T cells in Graves' hyperthyroidism and ophthalmopathy. This second report adds: Stable hyperthyroidism and ophthalmopathy were separated using 13 V-J signatures.

Sequencing was performed on peripheral blood mononuclear cells (PBMCs), taken at new diagnosis, from a patient treated with antithyroid drugs. This receptor was identified in a man between 25 and 39 years old with Graves disease. The rearrangement joins TRBV2 to TRBJ1-5; TRBD1 matches at 7 bases. CDR3 loop: CASRVGTEYSNQPQHL. Written as DNA, the CDR3 is TGTGCCAGCAGGGTGGGGACAGAATATAGCAATCAGCCCCAGCATCTT.